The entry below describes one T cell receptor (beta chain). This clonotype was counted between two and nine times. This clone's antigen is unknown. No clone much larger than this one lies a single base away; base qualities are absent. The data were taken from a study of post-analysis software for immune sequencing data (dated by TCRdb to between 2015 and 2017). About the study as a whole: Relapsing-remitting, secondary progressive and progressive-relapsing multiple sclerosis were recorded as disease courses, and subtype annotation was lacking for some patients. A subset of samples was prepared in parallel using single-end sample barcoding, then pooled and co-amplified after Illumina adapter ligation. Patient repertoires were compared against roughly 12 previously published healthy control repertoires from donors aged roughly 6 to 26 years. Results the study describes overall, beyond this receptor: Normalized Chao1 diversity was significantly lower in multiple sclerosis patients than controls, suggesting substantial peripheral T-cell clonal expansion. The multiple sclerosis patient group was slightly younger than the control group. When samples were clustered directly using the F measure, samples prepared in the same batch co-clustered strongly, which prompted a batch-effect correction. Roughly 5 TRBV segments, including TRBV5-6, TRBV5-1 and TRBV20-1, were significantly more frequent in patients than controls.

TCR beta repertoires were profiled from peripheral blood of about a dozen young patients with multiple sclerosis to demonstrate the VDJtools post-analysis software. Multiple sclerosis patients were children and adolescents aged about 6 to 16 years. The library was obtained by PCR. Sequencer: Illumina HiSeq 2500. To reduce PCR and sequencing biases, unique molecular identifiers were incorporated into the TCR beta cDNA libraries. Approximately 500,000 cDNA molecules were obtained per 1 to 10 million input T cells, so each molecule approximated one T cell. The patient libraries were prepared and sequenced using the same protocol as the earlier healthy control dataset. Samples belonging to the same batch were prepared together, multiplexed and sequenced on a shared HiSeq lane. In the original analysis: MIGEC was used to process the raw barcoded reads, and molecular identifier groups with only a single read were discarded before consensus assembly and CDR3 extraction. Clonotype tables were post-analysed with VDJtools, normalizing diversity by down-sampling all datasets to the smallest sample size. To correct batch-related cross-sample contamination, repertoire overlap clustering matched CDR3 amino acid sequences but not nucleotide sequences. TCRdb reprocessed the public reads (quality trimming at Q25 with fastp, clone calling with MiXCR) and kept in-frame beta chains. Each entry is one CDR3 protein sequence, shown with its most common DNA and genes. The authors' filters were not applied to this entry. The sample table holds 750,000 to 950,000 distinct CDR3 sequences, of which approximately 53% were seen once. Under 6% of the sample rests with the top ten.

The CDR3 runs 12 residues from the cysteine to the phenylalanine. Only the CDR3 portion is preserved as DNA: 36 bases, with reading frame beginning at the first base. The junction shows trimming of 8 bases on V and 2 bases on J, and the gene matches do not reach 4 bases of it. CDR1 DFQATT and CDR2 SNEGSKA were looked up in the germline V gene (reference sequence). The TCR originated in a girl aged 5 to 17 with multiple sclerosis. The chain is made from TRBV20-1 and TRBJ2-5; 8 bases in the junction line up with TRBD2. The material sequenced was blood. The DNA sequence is TGCAGTCTCGGGAGGGGACAAGAGACCCAGTACTTC. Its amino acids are CSLGRGQETQYF.